Sequencing of this T cell receptor (beta chain) was carried out in a study of shared clonotypes between healthy human individuals (dated by TCRdb to the early 2020s). With regard to the full study: The cohort included a few men and a couple of women between 18 and 49 years of age. To estimate repertoire size and how much clonotype sharing occurs between individuals, the study deeply sequenced the blood TCR repertoires of five or six healthy adults. To increase sequencing depth and limit assay-specific biases, different laboratories used diverse techniques to prepare libraries and sequence TCR repertoires. Leukapheresis yielded between about 0.85 and 9.5 billion PBMCs per donor. Per donor, three plates each were used for CD4 naive and CD4 memory, two for CD8 naive, and one for CD8 memory. What the work shows at the level of the full study, not this receptor alone: The small number of donors limited the genetic and exposure-history diversity represented. Rarefaction of sorted-subset datasets indicated incomplete sequencing despite the large sequencing depth. Sharing across a few donors was observed for 5% to 6.5% of naive CD4, over 3% of naive CD8, about 2.5% of memory CD4, and about 0.39% of memory CD8 clonotypes. Based on pairwise subsampling, the degree of clonotype sharing among donors was expected to be affected by sequencing depth. Clonotypes shared by all four sorted-subset donors showed higher generation probabilities than non-shared clonotypes. Sampling was restricted to blood, and TCR repertoires in tissues likely differ from the TCR repertoires found in blood. Estimated clonotype richness was generally larger for naive than for memory subsets.

Using the deep immunoSEQ assay, multiplex PCR amplified TCR CDR3 regions from genomic DNA. For each cell subset, the extracted genomic DNA was distributed evenly across all wells of several immunoSEQ 96-well plates, and each plate served as one replicate. For sorted subsets, 200 to 250 ng of genomic DNA, equivalent to roughly 33,000 T cell genomes, went into each replicate PCR. The purified libraries were quantified using a Qubit 3.0 fluorometer, sized with a Bioanalyzer 2100, and then quantified again using the KAPA Library Quantification kit. Every immunoSEQ 96-well plate was sequenced on a separate single-read 150-cycle Illumina NextSeq 550 flow cell. Per the original workflow: The immunoSEQ output contained only junctional sequences without quality scores, so filtering could not match that applied to full-length reads. Sequences were annotated with PyIR, a Python wrapper for IgBLAST v1.9, and V/J genes and CDR3 were assigned using IMGT germline references. Reads with weak V/J assignments (E-value above 1e-6), missing CDR3, stop codons, out-of-frame junctions, or ambiguous translated residues were removed. A V3J clonotype was defined by an identical inferred V gene, J gene, and CDR3 amino acid sequence. Percentage overlap between repertoires was calculated by dividing the number of shared unique clonotypes by the size of the smaller repertoire. Three approaches were used to assess repertoire richness: RTK rarefaction, the Chao1 estimator, and Recon v2.1 estimates of unobserved clonotypes. For all TCRbeta clonotypes obtained by the gDNA method from several donors, generation probabilities were computed with OLGA. The source is immuneACCESS, and TCRdb retained only in-frame sequences with V and J called. Part of the clones is not carried over; for the studies checked, unresolved V genes explain less than half of this, and the remainder is unexplained. V, J and clone size are those of that table, while D and trimming were read from the DNA. In all, the sample holds 2 million to 2.5 million clones, and more than 85% of those were seen once. Roughly 0.36% of the sample comes from the top ten.

As concerns this clone: It has no known antigen specificity. No base qualities exist here, and no much larger clone lies one base off it.

CDR1 and CDR2 (SEHNR, FQNEAQ) derive from the germline V gene (reference sequence). Trimming removed 8 bases from V and 0 bases from J, leaving 8 bases between the germline ends. From the cysteine through the phenylalanine, the CDR3 covers 13 amino acids. Only the CDR3 region is kept as DNA, spanning 39 bases read in frame from base 1. The donors were healthy, HIV-negative adults with no recently reported acute infections or vaccinations. Every donor was a Caucasian adult living in Nashville, Tennessee, USA. CD4+ T cells were enriched by magnetic negative selection; naive cells were then positively selected on CD45RA, and the negative fraction formed the memory subset. Blood was obtained by leukapheresis, after which PBMCs were separated by Ficoll-Histopaque density gradient centrifugation and cryopreserved in liquid nitrogen vapor phase. Analytical flow cytometry was used to check the purity and quantity of each magnetically sorted T cell population. Genomic DNA was isolated from each sorted fraction and quantified by UV absorbance on a Nanodrop 2000c.

This TCR was recovered from a man aged 18 to 29 in good health. Some clones in this sample may be carry-over from other donors' samples. The V and J genes are TRBV7-9 and TRBJ2-4, and possibly TRBD1, on 5 matching bases. The source material was naive CD4+ T cells from PBMCs. This specimen's cell subset or site label, interpreted: CD45RA+ positively selected. The nucleotide sequence is TGTGCCAGCGGGGCACTAGCCAAAAACATTCAGTACTTC. Translated, it gives CASGALAKNIQYF. Beyond the CDR3, the reference TRBV7-9 and TRBJ2-4 genes provide the residues; the full variable domain reads: DTGVSQNPRHKITKRGQNVTFRCDPISEHNRLYWYRQTLGQGPEFLTYFQNEAQLEKSRLLSDRFSAERPKGSFSTLEIQRTEQGDSAMYLCASGALAKNIQYFGAGTRLSVL.